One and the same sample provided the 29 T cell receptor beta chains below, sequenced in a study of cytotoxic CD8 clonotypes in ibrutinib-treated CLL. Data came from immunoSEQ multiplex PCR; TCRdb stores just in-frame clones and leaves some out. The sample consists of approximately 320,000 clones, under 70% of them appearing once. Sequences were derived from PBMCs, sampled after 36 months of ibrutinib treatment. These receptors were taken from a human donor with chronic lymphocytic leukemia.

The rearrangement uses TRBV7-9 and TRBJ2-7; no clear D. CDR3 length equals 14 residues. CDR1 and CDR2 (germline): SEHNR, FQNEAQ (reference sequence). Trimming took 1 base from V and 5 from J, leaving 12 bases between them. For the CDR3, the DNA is TGTGCCAGCAGCTTAGGGCCCCCCGTGGACGAGCAGTACTTC. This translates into CASSLGPPVDEQYF.

This CDR3 reads CASSSPGQGNTGELFF. DNA for the CDR3: TGTGCCAGCAGTTCACCGGGACAGGGGAACACCGGGGAGCTGTTTTTT. The J gene is TRBJ2-2, the V gene TRBV28; 9 bases are a match to TRBD1. J was trimmed by 1 base and V by 4 bases; bases with no gene match: 4. The CDR3 has 16 amino acids. The germline gives CDR1 MDHEN, CDR2 SYDVKM.

CDR3 in DNA: TGTGCCAGCAGTTTACAGGCAGCCTACGAGCAGTACTTC. Translated, it gives CASSLQAAYEQYF. The chain has TRBV27 and TRBJ2-7; D remains unclear. There are 13 residues in the CDR3. V was shortened by 2 bases and J by 2 bases, with 7 bases between the two germline ends. Per germline, CDR1 MNHEY and CDR2 SMNVEV (reference sequence).

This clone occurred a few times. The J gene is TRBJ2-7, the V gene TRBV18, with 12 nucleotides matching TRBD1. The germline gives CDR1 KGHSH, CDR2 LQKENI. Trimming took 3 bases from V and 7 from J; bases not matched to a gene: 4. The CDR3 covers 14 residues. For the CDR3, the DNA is TGTGCCAGCTCACCGGGACAGGGGGCGAGGGAGCAGTACTTC. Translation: CASSPGQGAREQYF.

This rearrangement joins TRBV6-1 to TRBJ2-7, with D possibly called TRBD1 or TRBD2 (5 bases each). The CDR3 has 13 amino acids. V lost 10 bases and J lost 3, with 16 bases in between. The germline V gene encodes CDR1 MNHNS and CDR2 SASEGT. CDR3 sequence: CATRVGIFYEQYF. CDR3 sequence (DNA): TGTGCCACCAGGGTCGGGATCTTCTACGAGCAGTACTTC.

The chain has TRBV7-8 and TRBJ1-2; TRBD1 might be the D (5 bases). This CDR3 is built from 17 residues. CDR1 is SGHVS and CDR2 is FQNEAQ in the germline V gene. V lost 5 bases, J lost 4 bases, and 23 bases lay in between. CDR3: CASSQTPHLGALYGYTF. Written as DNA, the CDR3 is TGTGCCAGCAGCCAAACTCCCCACTTAGGGGCCCTCTATGGCTACACCTTC.

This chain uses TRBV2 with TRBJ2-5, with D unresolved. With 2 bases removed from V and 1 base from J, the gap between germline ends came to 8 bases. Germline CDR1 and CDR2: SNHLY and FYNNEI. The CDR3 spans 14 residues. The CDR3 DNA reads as TGTGCCAGCAGTGAATACTACACCCAAGAGACCCAGTACTTC. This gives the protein CASSEYYTQETQYF.

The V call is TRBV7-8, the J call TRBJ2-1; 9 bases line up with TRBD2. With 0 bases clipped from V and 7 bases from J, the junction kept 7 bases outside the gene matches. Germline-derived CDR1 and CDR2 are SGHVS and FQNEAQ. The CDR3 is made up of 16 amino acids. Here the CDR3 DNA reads TGTGCCAGCAGCTTAGCGAGATTAGCGGGAGATAATGAGCAGTTCTTC. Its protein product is CASSLARLAGDNEQFF.

The CDR3 DNA reads TGTGCCAGTAGTATCAGGGGGCAGGGTCAGCCCCAGCATTTT. Encoded protein: CASSIRGQGQPQHF. The J gene is TRBJ1-5, the V gene TRBV19; 8 bases are shared with TRBD1. Germline V gives CDR1 LNHDA, CDR2 SQIVND (reference sequence). The ends lost 3 bases at V and 6 bases at J; junction bases unmatched: 4. There are 14 residues in the CDR3.

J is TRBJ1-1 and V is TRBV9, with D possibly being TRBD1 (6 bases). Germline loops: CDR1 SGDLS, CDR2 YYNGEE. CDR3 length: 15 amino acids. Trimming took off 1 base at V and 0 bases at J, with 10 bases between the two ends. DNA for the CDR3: TGTGCCAGCAGCGTATCCGGGACAATGAACACTGAAGCTTTCTTT. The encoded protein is CASSVSGTMNTEAFF.

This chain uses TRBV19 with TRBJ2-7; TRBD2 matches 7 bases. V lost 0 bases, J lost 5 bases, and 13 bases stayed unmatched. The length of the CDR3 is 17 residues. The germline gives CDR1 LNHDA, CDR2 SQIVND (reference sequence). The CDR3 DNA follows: TGTGCCAGTAGTATAGACACGCGACTAGCTATTTTCCACGAGCAGTACTTC. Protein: CASSIDTRLAIFHEQYF.

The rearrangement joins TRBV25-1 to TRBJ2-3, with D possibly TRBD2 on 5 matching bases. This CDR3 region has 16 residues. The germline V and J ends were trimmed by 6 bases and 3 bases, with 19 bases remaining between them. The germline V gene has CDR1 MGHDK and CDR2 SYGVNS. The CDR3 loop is CASSAPLPGRTDTQYF. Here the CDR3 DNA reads TGTGCCAGCAGCGCCCCGCTGCCGGGAAGAACAGATACGCAGTATTTT.

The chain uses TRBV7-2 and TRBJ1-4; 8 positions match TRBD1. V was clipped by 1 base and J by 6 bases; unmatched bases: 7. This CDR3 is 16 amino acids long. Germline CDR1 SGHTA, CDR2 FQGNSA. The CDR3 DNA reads TGTGCCAGCAGCTTAGGCAGGGGGCGTTCGGATGAAAAACTGTTTTTT. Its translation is CASSLGRGRSDEKLFF.

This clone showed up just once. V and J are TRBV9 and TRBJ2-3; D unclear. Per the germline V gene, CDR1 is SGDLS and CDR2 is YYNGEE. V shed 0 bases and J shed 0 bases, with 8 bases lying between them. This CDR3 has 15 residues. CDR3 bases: TGTGCCAGCAGCGTAGCCCAGACAAGCACAGATACGCAGTATTTT. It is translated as CASSVAQTSTDTQYF.

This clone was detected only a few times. CDR3 loop: CASSLDSAQEFF. CDR3 coding DNA: TGCGCCAGCAGCCTCGACAGTGCTCAAGAGTTCTTC. The chain employs TRBV10-2 and TRBJ2-1, with D maybe TRBD1 (5 bases). Germline assignment: CDR1 WSHSY and CDR2 SAAADI. The CDR3 sequence is 12 residues long. Trimming cost V 6 bases and J 14 bases, with 17 bases left between them.

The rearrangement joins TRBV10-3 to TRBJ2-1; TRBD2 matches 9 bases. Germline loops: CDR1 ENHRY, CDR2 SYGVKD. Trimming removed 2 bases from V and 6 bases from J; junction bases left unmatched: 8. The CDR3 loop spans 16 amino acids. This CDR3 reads CAISEGVASGANEQFF. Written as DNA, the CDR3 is TGTGCCATCAGTGAGGGCGTGGCTAGCGGGGCCAATGAGCAGTTCTTC.

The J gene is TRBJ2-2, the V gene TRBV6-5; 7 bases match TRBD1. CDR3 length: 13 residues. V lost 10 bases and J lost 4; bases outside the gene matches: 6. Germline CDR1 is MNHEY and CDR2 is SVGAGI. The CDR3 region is CATRQGGTGELFF. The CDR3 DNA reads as TGTGCCACACGACAGGGTGGCACCGGGGAGCTGTTTTTT.

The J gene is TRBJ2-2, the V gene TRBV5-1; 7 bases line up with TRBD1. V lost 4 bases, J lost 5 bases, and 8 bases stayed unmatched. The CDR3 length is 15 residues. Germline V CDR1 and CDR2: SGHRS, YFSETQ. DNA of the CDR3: TGCGCCAGCAGCATCGGACAGGTTGGAACCGGGGAGCTGTTTTTT. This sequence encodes CASSIGQVGTGELFF. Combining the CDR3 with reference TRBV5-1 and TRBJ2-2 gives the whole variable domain KAGVTQTPRYLIKTRGQQVTLSCSPISGHRSVSWYQQTPGQGLQFLFEYFSETQRNKGNFPGRFSGRQFSNSRSEMNVSTLELGDSALYLCASSIGQVGTGELFFGEGSRLTVL.

CDR3 residues: CASSRGLQNTGELFF. CDR3 in DNA: TGTGCCAGCAGCCGGGGACTTCAGAACACCGGGGAGCTGTTTTTT. The chain uses TRBV11-3 and TRBJ2-2; tentative D call: TRBD2 (6 bases). The V end was cut by 5 bases, the J end by 1 base, with 11 bases between. This CDR3 contains 15 residues. Per the germline V gene, CDR1 is SGHNT and CDR2 is YENEEA.

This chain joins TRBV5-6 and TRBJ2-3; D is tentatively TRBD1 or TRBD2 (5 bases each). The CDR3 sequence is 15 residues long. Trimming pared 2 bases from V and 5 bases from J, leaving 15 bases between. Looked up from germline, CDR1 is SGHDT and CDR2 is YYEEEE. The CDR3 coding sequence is TGTGCCAGCAGCTTCCCGGACCGGGGCGGAGATACGCAGTATTTT. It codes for CASSFPDRGGDTQYF.

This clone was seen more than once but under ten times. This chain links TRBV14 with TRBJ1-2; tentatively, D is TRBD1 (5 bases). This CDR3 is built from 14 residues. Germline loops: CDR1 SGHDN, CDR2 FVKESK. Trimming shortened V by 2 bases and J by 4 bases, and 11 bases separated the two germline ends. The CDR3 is CASSQNARVYGYTF. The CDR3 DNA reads TGTGCCAGCAGCCAAAACGCCAGGGTCTATGGCTACACCTTC.

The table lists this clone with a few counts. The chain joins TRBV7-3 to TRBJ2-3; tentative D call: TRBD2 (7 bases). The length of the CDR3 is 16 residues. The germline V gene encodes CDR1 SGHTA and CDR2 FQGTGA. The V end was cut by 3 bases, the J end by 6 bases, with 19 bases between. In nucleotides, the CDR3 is TGTGCCAGCAGCTTCCTGGGGGGGCGGTTGGCCGATACGCAGTATTTT. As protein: CASSFLGGRLADTQYF.

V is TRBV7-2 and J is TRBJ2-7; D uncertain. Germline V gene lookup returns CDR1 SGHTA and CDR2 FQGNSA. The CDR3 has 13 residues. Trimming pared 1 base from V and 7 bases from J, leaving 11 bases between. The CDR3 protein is CASSLVLMVEQYF. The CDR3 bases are TGTGCCAGCAGCTTAGTTCTGATGGTGGAGCAGTACTTC.

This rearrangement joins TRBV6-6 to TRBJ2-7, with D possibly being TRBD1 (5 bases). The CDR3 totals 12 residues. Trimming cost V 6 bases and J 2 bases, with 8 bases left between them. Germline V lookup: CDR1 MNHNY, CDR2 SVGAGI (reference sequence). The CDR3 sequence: CASRQVTYEQYF. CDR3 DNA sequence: TGTGCCAGCAGACAGGTTACCTACGAGCAGTACTTC.

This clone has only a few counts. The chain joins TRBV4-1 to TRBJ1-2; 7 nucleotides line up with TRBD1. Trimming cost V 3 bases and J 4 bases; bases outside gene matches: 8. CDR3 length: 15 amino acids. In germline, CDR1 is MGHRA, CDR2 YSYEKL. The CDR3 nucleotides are TGCGCCAGCAGCCAGGGAGGGGGCGCCACCTATGGCTACACCTTC. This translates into CASSQGGGATYGYTF.

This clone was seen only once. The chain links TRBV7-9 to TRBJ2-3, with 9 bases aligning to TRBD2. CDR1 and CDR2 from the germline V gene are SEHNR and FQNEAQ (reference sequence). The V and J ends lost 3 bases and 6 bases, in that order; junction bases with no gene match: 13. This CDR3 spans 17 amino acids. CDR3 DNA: TGTGCCAGCAGCTTCAACCTCCAGCGGGGGGCCGGGGATACGCAGTATTTT. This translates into CASSFNLQRGAGDTQYF.

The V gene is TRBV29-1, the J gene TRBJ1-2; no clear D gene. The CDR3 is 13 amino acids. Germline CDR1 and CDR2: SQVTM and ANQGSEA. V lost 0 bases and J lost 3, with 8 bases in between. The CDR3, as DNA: TGCAGCGTTGAAGATCTTAGGGACTATGGCTACACCTTC. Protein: CSVEDLRDYGYTF.

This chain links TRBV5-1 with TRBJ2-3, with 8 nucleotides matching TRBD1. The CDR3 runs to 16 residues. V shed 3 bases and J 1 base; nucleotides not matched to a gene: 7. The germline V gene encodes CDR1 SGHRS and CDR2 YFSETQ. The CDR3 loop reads CASSSSPGQGTDTQYF. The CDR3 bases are TGCGCCAGCAGCTCATCCCCGGGACAGGGCACAGATACGCAGTATTTT.

CDR3 loop: CASSVGRDNSPLHF. The DNA for the CDR3 is TGTGCCAGCAGCGTTGGTAGGGATAATTCACCCCTCCACTTT. This chain joins TRBV9 and TRBJ1-6; D is unresolved. CDR1 is SGDLS and CDR2 is YYNGEE in the germline V gene. The CDR3 loop spans 14 amino acids. V was trimmed by 2 bases and J by 5 bases, leaving 8 bases between them.